These 27 T cell receptor beta chains share one sample of origin, sequenced in a study of blood T cell repertoires in COVID-19. Profiling relied on immunoSEQ multiplex PCR, and the TCRdb table lists in-frame clones only, not all of them. The data contain some 160,000 clones, about 82% of them singletons. The sample comprised peripheral blood. The receptors stem from an elderly woman with COVID-19, enrolled during active disease.

The genes are TRBV19 and TRBJ1-3; TRBD1 is a possible D gene (6 bases). Trimming shortened V by 2 bases and J by 4 bases, and 12 bases separated the two germline ends. Germline values: CDR1 LNHDA, CDR2 SQIVND (reference sequence). This CDR3 has 15 amino acids. This CDR3 reads CASSISQGNGNTIYF. In nucleotides, the CDR3 is TGTGCCAGTAGTATAAGTCAGGGGAACGGAAACACCATATATTTT.

This rearrangement joins TRBV16 to TRBJ2-1, with TRBD1 matching over 8 bases. Germline CDR1 reads KGHSY; CDR2 reads FQNENV. The CDR3 consists of 14 residues. V was clipped by 3 bases and J by 5 bases; unmatched bases: 3. CDR3 nucleotides: TGTGCCAGCAGCCACTTGACAGGGGACAATGAGCAGTTCTTC. Protein sequence: CASSHLTGDNEQFF.

This chain links TRBV3-1 (or the pseudogene TRBV3-2) with TRBJ2-2; the D gene is possibly TRBD1 (6 bases). V dropped 5 bases and J dropped 4 bases, with 11 bases sitting between them. The length of the CDR3 is 14 residues. Germline CDR1 is LGHDT and CDR2 is YNNKEL (reference sequence). The CDR3 region has the DNA TGTGCCAGCAGCTCACAGGGTAGCACCGGGGAGCTGTTTTTT. Amino acids: CASSSQGSTGELFF.

The gene calls are TRBV4-2 and TRBJ2-1; tentatively, D is TRBD2 (5 bases). V was trimmed by 2 bases and J by 8 bases, leaving 22 bases between them. The CDR3 contains 17 residues. Per germline, CDR1 LGHNA and CDR2 YNFKEQ. This CDR3 reads CASSQLVSSPPADEQFF. CDR3 DNA sequence: TGTGCCAGCAGCCAACTGGTATCTTCGCCTCCAGCGGATGAGCAGTTCTTC.

The chain employs TRBV18 and TRBJ2-2, with 8 bases aligning to TRBD2. Germline CDR1 and CDR2: KGHSH and LQKENI. The CDR3 length is 16 residues. Unmatched junction bases numbered 6, after V lost 2 bases and J lost 4 bases. CDR3 DNA: TGTGCCAGCTCACCATCCGGGACTAGGGCCACCGGGGAGCTGTTTTTT. As protein: CASSPSGTRATGELFF. The full variable domain, rest sourced from reference TRBV18 and TRBJ2-2, is NAGVMQNPRHLVRRRGQEARLRCSPMKGHSHVYWYRQLPEEGLKFMVYLQKENIIDESGMPKERFSAEFPKEGPSILRIQQVVRGDSAAYFCASSPSGTRATGELFFGEGSRLTVL.

This chain uses TRBV7-8 with TRBJ1-1; D unclear. The V end lost 5 bases, the J end lost 7 bases, and 14 bases lay between the germline ends. Germline loops: CDR1 SGHVS, CDR2 FQNEAQ. The CDR3 runs 13 residues. The CDR3 loop is CASSLRAVNEAFF. The CDR3 region has the DNA TGTGCCAGCAGCCTTAGAGCGGTCAATGAAGCTTTCTTT.

The rearrangement joins TRBV18 to TRBJ2-7; possibly TRBD1 for D (6 bases). The V end was cut by 6 bases, the J end by 0 bases, with 18 bases between. Germline assignment: CDR1 KGHSH and CDR2 LQKENI. The CDR3 is made up of 16 amino acids. DNA of the CDR3: TGTGCCAGCTCTCTTCTCCGGGACACCCTCTCCTACGAGCAGTACTTC. It codes for CASSLLRDTLSYEQYF.

The chain employs TRBV19 and TRBJ1-5, with D possibly TRBD1 on 6 matching bases. Trimming left V 9 bases short and J 6 bases short, with 15 bases between. Germline V gives CDR1 LNHDA, CDR2 SQIVND (reference sequence). CDR3 length: 13 residues. The CDR3 loop is CASRSLGGQPQHF. Here the CDR3 DNA reads TGTGCCAGCAGGTCCCTAGGGGGTCAGCCCCAGCATTTT.

V gene TRBV11-2 combines with J gene TRBJ2-5, with 7 positions matching TRBD1. Trimming took 5 bases from V and 2 from J; bases not matched to a gene: 8. The CDR3 covers 15 residues. Germline CDR1 is SGHAT and CDR2 is FQNNGV. This chain's CDR3 is CASSRPGRGQETQYF. The CDR3 nucleotides are TGTGCCAGCAGCCGGCCCGGCAGGGGGCAAGAGACCCAGTACTTC.

The chain uses TRBV11-2 and TRBJ2-1; a possible D gene is TRBD1 (5 bases). Germline values: CDR1 SGHAT, CDR2 FQNNGV. This CDR3 spans 16 amino acids. V gave up 5 bases and J gave up 5 bases, with 19 bases separating them. DNA for the CDR3: TGTGCCAGCAGCCCCCGCCTGGGGCCTCAGAACAATGAGCAGTTCTTC. It codes for CASSPRLGPQNNEQFF.

CDR3 region: CASSQGAGGSNQPQHF. In DNA form, the CDR3 reads TGTGCCAGCAGCCAAGGGGCGGGGGGCAGCAATCAGCCCCAGCATTTT. This chain links TRBV3-1 (or the pseudogene TRBV3-2) with TRBJ1-5; possibly TRBD1 for D (6 bases). Germline V lookup: CDR1 LGHDT, CDR2 YNNKEL (reference sequence). V was pared by 1 base and J by 1 base, with 11 bases between. CDR3 length equals 16 residues.

The chain combines TRBV11-3 with TRBJ2-1, with 12 bases that match TRBD2. The CDR3 contains 15 residues. CDR1 SGHNT and CDR2 YENEEA come from the germline V gene. With 5 bases clipped from V and 8 bases from J, the junction kept 7 bases outside the gene matches. CDR3 in amino acids: CASSQTSGSGDEQFF. The CDR3, as DNA: TGTGCCAGCAGCCAGACTAGCGGGAGCGGAGATGAGCAGTTCTTC.

As to this clone: Compared with germline, one end of the junction differs, possibly owing to a read error. The J gene is TRBJ1-1, the V gene TRBV28, with TRBD1 as a possible D gene (6 bases). Looked up from germline, CDR1 is MDHEN and CDR2 is SYDVKM. The CDR3 sequence is 12 residues long. In nucleotides, the CDR3 is TGTGCCAGCAGTTCCGGGACAAGCCCTTTCTCGTTT. Its protein product is CASSSGTSPFSF.

V usage is TRBV23-1 and J usage is TRBJ2-3; 16 bases match TRBD2. TRBV23-1 is identified as an open reading frame with a role that is uncertain. The CDR3 is 18 residues long. J was trimmed by 2 bases and V by 6 bases; bases with no gene match: 8. The CDR3 sequence: CASSRPGLAGGDTDTQYF. The CDR3 region has the DNA TGCGCCAGCAGCCGTCCGGGACTAGCGGGAGGGGACACAGATACGCAGTATTTT.

The chain couples TRBV15 to TRBJ2-7; possibly TRBD1 for D (5 bases). The CDR3 has 14 amino acids. Trimming removed 3 bases from V and 1 base from J, with 10 bases in between. Looked up from germline, CDR1 is LNHNV and CDR2 is YYDKDF (reference sequence). CDR3 nucleotide sequence: TGTGCCACCAGCAGGGGGCGTGGGTCCTACGAGCAGTACTTC. Translating gives CATSRGRGSYEQYF.

V gene TRBV9 combines with J gene TRBJ1-2; D is ambiguous. This CDR3 spans 15 amino acids. V was shortened by 4 bases and J by 3 bases, with 16 bases between the two germline ends. Per the germline V gene, CDR1 is SGDLS and CDR2 is YYNGEE. CDR3 in amino acids: CASSPEGDWDYGYTF. The CDR3 DNA reads as TGTGCCAGCAGCCCCGAAGGAGATTGGGACTATGGCTACACCTTC.

The chain carries TRBV10-3 and TRBJ1-3; no clear D. Germline CDR1 reads ENHRY; CDR2 reads SYGVKD. The germline V and J ends were trimmed by 2 bases and 0 bases, with 11 bases remaining between them. The CDR3 length is 16 residues. The chain's CDR3 is CAISERGPSSGNTIYF. In nucleotides, the CDR3 is TGTGCCATCAGTGAGCGGGGTCCCAGCTCTGGAAACACCATATATTTT.

The chain joins TRBV3-1 (or the pseudogene TRBV3-2) to TRBJ2-3; D perhaps matches TRBD2 (5 bases). The CDR3 runs to 14 residues. CDR1 LGHDT and CDR2 YNNKEL come from the germline V gene (reference sequence). V was clipped by 5 bases and J by 3 bases, with 12 bases between them. The CDR3 region is CASSSTGVTDTQYF. CDR3 sequence (DNA): TGTGCCAGCAGCTCCACCGGGGTAACAGATACGCAGTATTTT.

The V and J genes are TRBV29-1 and TRBJ1-1; D gene uncertain. Trimming removed 5 bases from V and 1 base from J, with 17 bases in between. The CDR3 is 15 residues long. CDR1 and CDR2 (germline): SQVTM, ANQGSEA. The CDR3 here is CSVKSGLRGNTEAFF. CDR3 sequence (DNA): TGCAGCGTTAAATCGGGCCTTCGGGGGAACACTGAAGCTTTCTTT. Supplemented by reference TRBV29-1 and TRBJ1-1, the full variable domain reads SAVISQKPSRDICQRGTSLTIQCQVDSQVTMMFWYRQQPGQSLTLIATANQGSEATYESGFVIDKFPISRPNLTFSTLTVSNMSPEDSSIYLCSVKSGLRGNTEAFFGQGTRLTVV.

The J gene is TRBJ1-4, the V gene TRBV19; the D is unclear. The CDR3 loop spans 14 amino acids. From germline, CDR1 is LNHDA and CDR2 SQIVND (reference sequence). The V end was cut by 2 bases, the J end by 4 bases, with 8 bases between. The CDR3: CASSIPHSNEKLFF. The CDR3 DNA follows: TGTGCCAGTAGTATACCCCACAGTAATGAAAAACTGTTTTTT.

The genes are TRBV9 and TRBJ1-2, with 11 bases identical to TRBD1. Germline values: CDR1 SGDLS, CDR2 YYNGEE. This CDR3 region has 15 residues. V dropped 4 bases and J dropped 4; count of bases not matched to a gene: 6. As DNA, the CDR3 is TGTGCCAGCAGCATAGGACAGGGGGCGGTCTATGGCTACACCTTC. Amino acids: CASSIGQGAVYGYTF.

In DNA form, the CDR3 reads TGTGCCAGCAGTGAGGGGCTCAAAAACACCATATATTTT. Amino acids: CASSEGLKNTIYF. The chain recombines TRBV2 with TRBJ1-3; D may be TRBD1 (5 bases). Germline V gene sequence: CDR1 SNHLY, CDR2 FYNNEI. Trimming pared 3 bases from V and 6 bases from J, leaving 9 bases between. The CDR3 consists of 13 residues. The variable domain in full, completed from reference TRBV2 and TRBJ1-3, reads EPEVTQTPSHQVTQMGQEVILRCVPISNHLYFYWYRQILGQKVEFLVSFYNNEISEKSEIFDDQFSVERPDGSNFTLKIRSTKLEDSAMYFCASSEGLKNTIYFGEGSWLTVV.

This clone was recorded a few times. This chain uses TRBV11-3 with TRBJ1-3; D unresolved. V was clipped by 5 bases and J by 4 bases, with 9 bases between them. CDR1 is SGHNT and CDR2 is YENEEA in the germline V gene. The length of the CDR3 is 13 residues. The CDR3 DNA reads TGTGCCAGCAGCCATAACCAGGGAAACACCATATATTTT. This sequence encodes CASSHNQGNTIYF.

This rearrangement joins TRBV2 to TRBJ2-2; D is possibly TRBD1 (5 bases). The V end was cut by 9 bases, the J end by 4 bases, with 15 bases between. The V gene's germline CDR1 is SNHLY and CDR2 FYNNEI. This CDR3 region has 14 residues. This CDR3 reads CASFSQGATGELFF. CDR3 sequence (DNA): TGTGCCAGTTTCTCCCAAGGGGCCACCGGGGAGCTGTTTTTT.

V and J are TRBV3-1 (or the pseudogene TRBV3-2) and TRBJ1-2; D might be TRBD1 (5 bases). V was clipped by 4 bases and J by 1 base, with 13 bases between them. This CDR3 comprises 15 residues. CDR1 and CDR2 from the germline V gene are LGHDT and YNNKEL (reference sequence). The CDR3 DNA reads as TGTGCCAGCAGCCCTCGGACACACGTTAACTATGGCTACACCTTC. As protein: CASSPRTHVNYGYTF.

This clone was detected only once. This sample includes further DNA sequences coding for the same CDR3. V is TRBV28 and J is TRBJ1-3; no reliable D call. There are 12 residues in the CDR3. Germline V CDR1 and CDR2: MDHEN, SYDVKM. Trimming removed 6 bases from V and 0 bases from J, with 3 bases in between. The CDR3 DNA reads as TGTGCCAGCAGGAGCTCTGGAAACACCATATATTTT. It specifies CASRSSGNTIYF.

V usage is TRBV10-3 and J usage is TRBJ2-1, with 11 bases identical to TRBD1. Germline-derived CDR1 and CDR2 are ENHRY and SYGVKD. Unmatched junction bases numbered 4, after V lost 6 bases and J lost 0 bases. This CDR3 comprises 16 residues. The CDR3 nucleotides read TGTGCCATCAGCGGGGACAGGGGGTACTCCTACAATGAGCAGTTCTTC. The encoded protein is CAISGDRGYSYNEQFF.